One sample yielded the 5 T cell receptor beta chains listed below, sequenced in a study of T-cell memory formation after mild COVID-19. TCRdb reprocessed the 5' RACE reads with MiXCR, giving one entry per CDR3 protein. The data hold a few hundred thousand distinct CDR3 sequences, with 20% to 25% observed a single time. Sequences were obtained from PBMCs or a T cell subset sorted from them (not recorded which). All receptors derive from a man younger than 35 who had mild COVID-19 (a few samples of this study predate the infection). Cell type and time point are not known.

This clonotype was recorded a few times. J is TRBJ2-5 and V is TRBV28, with a tentative D call TRBD2 (7 bases). In germline, CDR1 is MDHEN, CDR2 SYDVKM. The CDR3 covers 14 residues. V gave up 7 bases and J gave up 7 bases, with 19 bases separating them. The DNA for the CDR3 is TGTGCCAGCATCGTGGGGGGGCCGTCTACGACCCAGTACTTC. Translated: CASIVGGPSTTQYF.

The chain combines TRBV4-2 with TRBJ2-1; 9 bases map to TRBD2. Looked up from germline, CDR1 is LGHNA and CDR2 is YNFKEQ. This CDR3 contains 15 residues. Unmatched junction bases numbered 6, after V lost 0 bases and J lost 9 bases. DNA of the CDR3: TGTGCCAGCAGCCAAGATGGCGGGGGGGCCCTTGAGCAGTTCTTC. The encoded protein is CASSQDGGGALEQFF.

This clonotype was observed a few times. The rearrangement joins TRBV5-1 to TRBJ2-3, with D hard to call. Trimming took 4 bases from V and 5 from J, leaving 17 bases between them. The CDR3 loop spans 15 amino acids. Germline V gene sequence: CDR1 SGHRS, CDR2 YFSETQ. CDR3 nucleotide sequence: TGCGCCAGCAGCGGTGGTGTAGGGTTGGGAGATACGCAGTATTTT. Translated, it gives CASSGGVGLGDTQYF.

Only a few counts were recorded for this clonotype. The chain joins TRBV18 to TRBJ2-6; TRBD2 might be the D (6 bases). Germline V lookup: CDR1 KGHSH, CDR2 LQKENI. The CDR3 is 16 amino acids. The V and J ends lost 2 bases and 2 bases respectively, with 10 bases between them. CDR3 nucleotides: TGTGCCAGCTCACCAGTCGGGGAGGCTGGGGCCAACGTCCTGACTTTC. This encodes CASSPVGEAGANVLTF.

This clonotype appeared many times. The V gene is TRBV7-3, the J gene TRBJ2-6; D not resolved. Per the germline V gene, CDR1 is SGHTA and CDR2 is FQGTGA. CDR3 length: 14 residues. Trimming took off 1 base at V and 0 bases at J, with 1 base between the two ends. For the CDR3, the DNA is TGTGCCAGCAGCTTAAACTCTGGGGCCAACGTCCTGACTTTC. Translation: CASSLNSGANVLTF.